These 19 T cell receptor beta chains originate from one sample sequenced in a study of cytomegalovirus exposure and HLA in healthy donors. Researchers ran the PCR with 60 Vbeta and 13 Jbeta primers. Data came from immunoSEQ multiplex PCR; TCRdb stores just in-frame clones and leaves some out. Among roughly 190,000 clones, roughly 8.7% were seen once, and the ten largest hold roughly 1.3%. The sequenced sample consisted of PBMCs. The receptors come from a woman in her twenties or thirties in good health and CMV-seropositive.

The chain couples TRBV6-1 to TRBJ1-6; D might be TRBD1 (5 bases). Germline-derived CDR1 and CDR2 are MNHNS and SASEGT. The CDR3 covers 16 residues. V was cut by 0 bases and J by 7 bases, with 13 bases left in between. The CDR3 spells CASSEADGARNSPLHF. CDR3 sequence (DNA): TGTGCCAGCAGTGAAGCGGATGGGGCCCGAAATTCACCCCTCCACTTT.

This chain joins TRBV7-9 and TRBJ2-2; TRBD2 agrees at 7 bases. The trim removed 2 bases at V and 4 bases at J, leaving 7 bases unmatched. The CDR3 length is 16 residues. Germline V gene sequence: CDR1 SEHNR, CDR2 FQNEAQ (reference sequence). The CDR3 coding sequence is TGTGCCAGCAGCTTAAACCTAGCGGTCCCCACCGGGGAGCTGTTTTTT. Amino acid sequence: CASSLNLAVPTGELFF.

This clone was counted between two and nine times. The genes are TRBV5-1 and TRBJ2-2, with 7 bases identical to TRBD1. The germline CDR1 and CDR2 sequences are SGHRS and YFSETQ. The CDR3 sequence is 16 residues long. Trimming cost V 2 bases and J 5 bases; bases outside gene matches: 9. The CDR3 loop is CASSLNADRRTGELFF. Written as DNA, the CDR3 is TGCGCCAGCAGCTTAAATGCGGACAGGCGTACCGGGGAGCTGTTTTTT.

This clone showed up just a few times. The chain employs TRBV5-4 and TRBJ2-1; 11 nucleotides align to TRBD1. The CDR3 has 15 residues. Germline-derived CDR1 and CDR2 are SGHNT and YYREEE (reference sequence). Trimming removed 0 bases from V and 10 bases from J; junction bases left unmatched: 6. DNA for the CDR3: TGTGCCAGCAGCTTGGAAGGACAGGGGGCAAGGGAGCAGTTCTTC. Encoded protein: CASSLEGQGAREQFF.

A few counts support this clone. The chain recombines TRBV18 with TRBJ1-3; the D is unclear. Germline loops: CDR1 KGHSH, CDR2 LQKENI. CDR3 length: 15 amino acids. V shed 3 bases and J shed 3 bases, with 12 bases lying between them. The CDR3 reads CASSPAQSRGNTIYF. CDR3 DNA sequence: TGTGCCAGCTCACCGGCACAGTCTCGTGGAAACACCATATATTTT.

V and J are TRBV9 and TRBJ2-2, with TRBD2 identical over 8 bases. Germline V CDR1 and CDR2: SGDLS, YYNGEE. Unmatched junction bases numbered 11, after V lost 3 bases and J lost 7 bases. This CDR3 region has 16 residues. The CDR3 loop is CASSADPSGYGGELFF. DNA of the CDR3: TGTGCCAGCAGCGCAGATCCTAGCGGGTACGGCGGGGAGCTGTTTTTT.

Only a few counts were recorded for this clone. This chain links TRBV2 with TRBJ1-5; no firm D call. Trimming shortened V by 10 bases and J by 1 base, and 14 bases separated the two germline ends. Germline V lookup: CDR1 SNHLY, CDR2 FYNNEI. The CDR3 consists of 14 residues. The CDR3, as DNA: TGTGCCACAAGGAGGTTGACGAGCAATCAGCCCCAGCATTTT. This gives the protein CATRRLTSNQPQHF.

V usage is TRBV20-1 and J usage is TRBJ1-1; D remains ambiguous. Germline CDR1 reads DFQATT; CDR2 reads SNEGSKA (reference sequence). The CDR3 is 11 residues long. V was pared by 8 bases and J by 1 base, with 8 bases between. The CDR3 spells CSRSKNTEAFF. The CDR3 region has the DNA TGCAGTAGGAGTAAGAACACTGAAGCTTTCTTT.

The chain links TRBV7-9 to TRBJ2-1; D is undetermined. CDR1 is SEHNR, CDR2 FQNEAQ, per germline (reference sequence). The CDR3 covers 13 residues. The V and J ends lost 2 bases and 5 bases respectively, with 7 bases between them. The CDR3 region is CASSLSSNNEQFF. The CDR3 region has the DNA TGTGCCAGCAGCTTATCCAGTAACAATGAGCAGTTCTTC.

The CDR3 region is CAWAKGGNQPQHF. CDR3 nucleotide sequence: TGTGCCTGGGCAAAGGGGGGGAATCAGCCCCAGCATTTT. This rearrangement joins TRBV30 to TRBJ1-5, with D possibly matching TRBD1 (6 bases). Germline V CDR1 and CDR2: GTSNPN, SVGIG (reference sequence). V was pared by 5 bases and J by 4 bases, with 12 bases between. This CDR3 has 13 amino acids.

V and J are TRBV2 and TRBJ1-5, with TRBD1 identical over 7 bases. Looked up from germline, CDR1 is SNHLY and CDR2 is FYNNEI. The CDR3 totals 15 residues. V lost 5 bases and J lost 2; bases outside the gene matches: 6. CDR3 DNA sequence: TGTGCCAGCAGTTTAGACAGGGTTGGCAATCAGCCCCAGCATTTT. Protein: CASSLDRVGNQPQHF.

The chain is built from TRBV9 and TRBJ2-2, with a possible D match to TRBD2 (6 bases). CDR1 is SGDLS and CDR2 is YYNGEE in the germline V gene. The CDR3 is made up of 16 amino acids. The V end lost 7 bases, the J end lost 4 bases, and 20 bases lay between the germline ends. The CDR3 here is CASARAERVSTGELFF. CDR3 nucleotide sequence: TGTGCCAGCGCGCGGGCGGAGCGGGTTAGCACCGGGGAGCTGTTTTTT. The full variable domain, in which reference TRBV9 and TRBJ2-2 provide the parts outside the CDR3, is DSGVTQTPKHLITATGQRVTLRCSPRSGDLSVYWYQQSLDQGLQFLIQYYNGEERAKGNILERFSAQQFPDLHSELNLSSLELGDSALYFCASARAERVSTGELFFGEGSRLTVL.

The J gene is TRBJ2-5, the V gene TRBV30, with TRBD2 identical over 9 bases. Germline V lookup: CDR1 GTSNPN, CDR2 SVGIG (reference sequence). The V segment lost 8 bases and the J segment 2 bases; nucleotides outside the gene matches: 12. The CDR3 extends over 15 amino acids. The DNA for the CDR3 is TGTGCCCGGTCTAGCGGGGAGGGGACTCAAGAGACCCAGTACTTC. Protein sequence: CARSSGEGTQETQYF.

This clone appeared a few times. V is TRBV10-3 and J is TRBJ1-2; TRBD1 might be the D (5 bases). The V gene lost 2 bases and the J gene lost 0 bases, with 10 bases spanning the gap. This CDR3 spans 15 amino acids. Germline V lookup: CDR1 ENHRY, CDR2 SYGVKD. CDR3 protein: CAISEGAVTNYGYTF. DNA of the CDR3: TGTGCCATCAGTGAGGGGGCAGTTACTAACTATGGCTACACCTTC.

There are a few counts of this clone. The chain couples TRBV7-3 to TRBJ2-7; unclear D gene. V lost 1 base and J 3 bases, leaving 7 bases between the germline ends. Germline CDR1 SGHTA, CDR2 FQGTGA. The CDR3 is 13 amino acids. The CDR3 bases are TGTGCCAGCAGCTTAAACTCCTACTACGAGCAGTACTTC. It translates to CASSLNSYYEQYF.

This clone was counted a few times. J is TRBJ1-2 and V is TRBV5-6; D ambiguous. Trimming cost V 3 bases and J 8 bases, with 14 bases left between them. This CDR3 spans 13 amino acids. Germline V lookup: CDR1 SGHDT, CDR2 YYEEEE. The CDR3 spells CASSSPTSPGYTF. DNA for the CDR3: TGTGCCAGCAGCTCCCCCACTTCCCCGGGCTACACCTTC. Full variable domain (outside the CDR3, taken from reference TRBV5-6 and TRBJ1-2): DAGVTQSPTHLIKTRGQQVTLRCSPKSGHDTVSWYQQALGQGPQFIFQYYEEEERQRGNFPDRFSGHQFPNYSSELNVNALLLGDSALYLCASSSPTSPGYTFGSGTRLTVV.

In this sample, this clone turned up a few times. The chain links TRBV2 to TRBJ2-5, with 10 nucleotides matching TRBD2. V lost 2 bases to trimming and J lost 5 bases; unmatched junction nucleotides: 11. This CDR3 has 17 amino acids. CDR1 and CDR2 (germline): SNHLY, FYNNEI. CDR3 loop: CASSEIWSGGAGETQYF. CDR3 bases: TGTGCCAGCAGTGAAATCTGGAGCGGGGGGGCGGGGGAGACCCAGTACTTC.

V usage is TRBV5-1 and J usage is TRBJ2-5; TRBD2 aligns across 7 bases. The germline V gene has CDR1 SGHRS and CDR2 YFSETQ. With V trimmed by 2 bases and J by 6 bases, 7 bases remained unmatched. The CDR3 runs to 14 residues. The CDR3 region is CASSFGEGSKTQYF. CDR3 DNA: TGCGCCAGCAGCTTCGGGGAGGGGTCGAAGACCCAGTACTTC.

The chain joins TRBV9 to TRBJ2-2; 8 bases align to TRBD2. Germline V gene data show CDR1 as SGDLS and CDR2 as YYNGEE. V lost 0 bases, J lost 5 bases, and 6 bases stayed unmatched. The CDR3 sequence is 16 residues long. The CDR3 sequence: CASSVEAGAVTGELFF. The CDR3 nucleotides read TGTGCCAGCAGCGTAGAAGCGGGGGCGGTAACCGGGGAGCTGTTTTTT.